This T cell receptor beta chain emerged from a study of siplizumab effects on memory and regulatory T cells. Study observations and caveats: In controls, 25% to 30% of mappable alloreactive CD4+ clones were Treg-derived on average, versus roughly 63% with siplizumab. Siplizumab caused a significant drop in alloreactive sequences traceable to unstimulated CD4+ memory cells. It seemed that naive T cells were more diverse than memory cells and were major contributors to the alloresponse. Roughly 80-97% of proliferating clones (CD4+ or CD8+) could not be assigned a naive or memory phenotype.

The CDR3 is 15 residues long. Germline V gene lookup returns CDR1 SEHNR and CDR2 FQNEAQ (reference sequence). Trimming shortened V by 5 bases and J by 12 bases, and 23 bases separated the two germline ends. Sequencing used immunoSEQ multiplex PCR; TCRdb keeps in-frame clones, though not all of them. Of about 100,000 clones listed, 94% are singletons. Comments on this clone: No antigen is known for it.

The V gene is TRBV7-9, the J gene TRBJ2-1, with D perhaps matching TRBD1 (9 bases). The sample taken for sequencing was non-Treg CD4+ T cells sorted from blood. The TCR was taken from a human donor in good health. The CDR3 nucleotides read TGTGCCAGCAGCCTGGGACAGGGACCGGGAGGGAGGCAGTTCTTC. Amino acid sequence: CASSLGQGPGGRQFF.